This TCR beta chain came from a study of blood T cell repertoires in COVID-19 (dated by TCRdb to the early 2020s). In the study overall: Samples from collaborators originated in the United States, Italy and Spain and spanned both the acute and convalescent phases of COVID-19. The material from the prospective study consisted of cDNA or gDNA derived from T cells, B-cell-depleted T cells, or PBMCs. Deeply sampled blood TCRbeta repertoires from subjects exposed to, actively infected with, or recovered from COVID-19 were included in the dataset. The repertoires were released in a freely available public database meant as a resource for research on the immune response to SARS-CoV-2. The samples were drawn from the first 160 participants of the ongoing ImmuneRACE study and from more than 1,000 subjects provided by 6 global collaborators. The sample metadata nearly always contained a de-identified subject ID, COVID-19 status, age in years and sex. Where available, HLA class I and class II types were taken from metadata supplied by the sample provider and were not determined by assay-based typing.

The immunoSEQ Assay, a bias-controlled multiplex PCR, was used to amplify TCRbeta CDR3 regions from genomic DNA. As for the authors' bioinformatics: The number of nucleated cells in each sample was estimated from the amplification of reference gene primers within the assay. To quantify the absolute abundance of each unique TCRbeta CDR3 rearrangement, sequence reads were collapsed and filtered. For each sample, productive Simpson clonality was calculated as the square root of Simpson's diversity index over productive rearrangements. The immuneACCESS repertoire file appears here via TCRdb, limited to in-frame rearrangements. These files lack a portion of the clones; in checked studies, under half of the deficit traces to unresolved V genes, and the cause of the others is not known. V and J calls and clone size are those listed in that table; D and trimming were worked out from the DNA. This sample gives about 190,000 clones in total; approximately 84% of them show up just once. Around 3.5% of the sample lies in the top ten.

A note on this clone: The antigen this receptor binds is unknown. Within one base of it there is no much larger clone, and no base qualities were kept.

Participants in the prospective study were enrolled through a virtual design, were aged roughly 18 to 100 years, and lived in roughly 24 United States geographic areas. In the prospective study, cohorts were assigned on the basis of participant-reported clinical history obtained from a screening survey and a study questionnaire. For ImmuneRACE Cohort 3, a participant was defined as recovered based on two consecutive negative NP/OP PCR tests, clearance by a healthcare professional, or resolution of symptoms. Mobile phlebotomists in the prospective study collected whole blood, serum and a nasopharyngeal or oropharyngeal swab from every participant. Additional blood draws and questionnaires over an approximately two-month period could optionally be provided by prospective study participants. Before DNA extraction, prospective study blood samples were shipped either frozen or at room temperature. What the work shows at the level of the full study, not this receptor alone: How much clinical and demographic metadata was included differed by source and by participant, and the metadata was provided uncurated.

This sequence originates from a woman in her 30s who had recovered from COVID-19. The sequenced sample consisted of PBMCs or T cells enriched from blood (not recorded which).

The nucleotide sequence reads as follows: TGTGCCAGCAGCCTTAGCGGCTCCTACGAGCAGTACTTC. The translation is CASSLSGSYEQYF. The chain was built from TRBV9 and TRBJ2-7; the D gene is perhaps TRBD2, from 6 matching bases. V and J lose 4 bases and 0 bases, and a span of 8 bases separates them. CDR1 and CDR2 (SGDLS, YYNGEE) derive from the germline V gene. The CDR3 has 13 amino acids, counting the end cysteine and phenylalanine. The CDR3 DNA has 39 bases and is translated from base 1. Where the CDR3 stops, the reference TRBV9 and TRBJ2-7 genes take over; the full variable domain is DSGVTQTPKHLITATGQRVTLRCSPRSGDLSVYWYQQSLDQGLQFLIQYYNGEERAKGNILERFSAQQFPDLHSELNLSSLELGDSALYFCASSLSGSYEQYFGPGTRLTVT.